The 11 T cell receptor beta chains below all came from one sample that was sequenced in a study of T-cell reconstitution after alpha-beta-depleted transplantation in children. Molecular barcoding with unique molecular identifiers was used for the TCRbeta library. TCRdb reprocessed the PCR reads with MiXCR, giving one entry per CDR3 protein. The repertoire includes nearly 550,000 distinct CDR3 sequences, about 17% of them detected once, and 3% to 4% sits in the top ten. The sample here was PBMCs from the stem cell graft donor, taken from the stem cell graft. Source of these receptors: a human donor who donated a stem cell graft to a child with acute lymphoblastic leukemia.

Here the CDR3 reads CASRTGGLNTEAFF. The CDR3 nucleotides read TGTGCCAGCAGGACAGGAGGCCTGAACACTGAAGCTTTCTTT. The chain joins TRBV7-9 to TRBJ1-1, with D tentatively TRBD1 (6 bases). The CDR3 extends over 14 amino acids. The germline V gene encodes CDR1 SEHNR and CDR2 FQNEAQ (reference sequence). V lost 6 bases and J lost 0, with 11 bases in between.

This chain uses TRBV6-1 with TRBJ2-2; TRBD1 matches at 8 bases. Germline CDR1 and CDR2: MNHNS and SASEGT. CDR3 length: 16 residues. V was clipped by 6 bases and J by 7 bases; unmatched bases: 13. CDR3 nucleotides: TGTGCCAGCAGACCGGAAAACCAGGGGGCTGTCGGGGAGCTGTTTTTT. It is translated as CASRPENQGAVGELFF.

This clonotype was detected ten times or more. The chain links TRBV27 to TRBJ2-1; D possibly corresponds to TRBD2 (5 bases). The CDR3 covers 13 residues. The germline CDR1 and CDR2 sequences are MNHEY and SMNVEV (reference sequence). V lost 6 bases and J 3 bases, leaving 9 bases between the germline ends. CDR3 nucleotide sequence: TGTGCCAGCAGCTTCGGGGTCTACAATGAGCAGTTCTTC. It codes for CASSFGVYNEQFF.

The V and J genes are TRBV10-2 and TRBJ2-3; possibly TRBD1 or TRBD2 for D (5 bases each). The CDR3 extends over 19 amino acids. CDR1 is WSHSY and CDR2 is SAAADI in the germline V gene. Trimming removed 3 bases from V and 5 bases from J, with 27 bases in between. The CDR3: CASSDPGSGWGAAGDTQYF. CDR3 nucleotides: TGCGCCAGCAGTGACCCGGGGTCCGGGTGGGGCGCTGCTGGAGATACGCAGTATTTT.

V gene TRBV7-2 combines with J gene TRBJ1-5, with D unresolved. The CDR3 runs to 17 residues. The V end lost 5 bases, the J end lost 1 base, and 18 bases lay between the germline ends. Per germline, CDR1 SGHTA and CDR2 FQGNSA. In DNA, the CDR3 is TGTGCCAGCAGCCCCGCACTGACCCTTGGGAGCAATCAGCCCCAGCATTTT. It specifies CASSPALTLGSNQPQHF.

This clonotype was detected a few times. V usage is TRBV20-1 and J usage is TRBJ2-1, with D perhaps matching TRBD2 (5 bases). CDR1 DFQATT and CDR2 SNEGSKA come from the germline V gene (reference sequence). V dropped 3 bases and J dropped 8 bases, with 14 bases sitting between them. This CDR3 has 13 amino acids. CDR3 nucleotides: TGCAGTGCTAGGAGGGAGCCTCGCGATGAGCAGTTCTTC. Residues: CSARREPRDEQFF.

This clonotype has more than one count but fewer than ten. The chain employs TRBV4-1 and TRBJ1-2; TRBD1 agrees at 9 bases. Germline CDR1 and CDR2: MGHRA and YSYEKL. J was trimmed by 5 bases and V by 2 bases; bases with no gene match: 9. The CDR3 extends over 16 amino acids. The CDR3: CASSQPDGQGTYGYTF. CDR3 sequence (DNA): TGCGCCAGCAGCCAACCAGACGGACAGGGGACATATGGCTACACCTTC.

V and J are TRBV12-3 or TRBV12-4 and TRBJ2-1, with 7 bases identical to TRBD2. The J segment lost 0 bases and the V segment lost 6 bases, leaving 5 bases of the junction unmatched. This CDR3 is 15 amino acids long. CDR3 region: CASRTTSASYNEQFF. The CDR3 DNA sequence: TGTGCCAGCAGGACTACTAGCGCCTCCTACAATGAGCAGTTCTTC.

The V and J genes are TRBV12-3 or TRBV12-4 and TRBJ2-1; TRBD2 matches 13 bases. The CDR3 loop spans 13 amino acids. With V trimmed by 5 bases and J by 15 bases, 7 bases remained unmatched. CDR3 in DNA: TGTGCCAGCAGTCTACTAGCGGGAGGGGCGTCGTTCTTC. Translation gives CASSLLAGGASFF.

Only a few counts were recorded for this clonotype. This sequence joins TRBV7-8 and TRBJ2-1; TRBD2 matches at 13 bases. In germline, CDR1 is SGHVS, CDR2 FQNEAQ. The length of the CDR3 is 16 residues. Germline trimming cut 4 bases from V and 8 bases from J; bases unmatched to any gene: 8. CDR3 sequence reads: CASSSHDGLAGDEQFF. CDR3 sequence (DNA): TGTGCCAGCAGCTCCCATGACGGACTAGCGGGGGATGAGCAGTTCTTC. The whole variable domain, remainder taken from reference TRBV7-8 and TRBJ2-1, is GAGVSQSPRYKVAKRGQDVALRCDPISGHVSLFWYQQALGQGPEFLTYFQNEAQLDKSGLPSDRFFAERPEGSVSTLKIQRTQQEDSAVYLCASSSHDGLAGDEQFFGPGTRLTVL.

The table lists this clonotype with many counts. The rearrangement links TRBV29-1 to TRBJ2-3; no clear D gene. The CDR3 runs to 15 residues. The V end lost 0 bases, the J end lost 2 bases, and 12 bases lay between the germline ends. Germline V gene sequence: CDR1 SQVTM, CDR2 ANQGSEA. CDR3 loop: CSVEDPRKPTDTQYF. The CDR3 DNA sequence: TGCAGCGTTGAAGATCCACGAAAGCCCACAGATACGCAGTATTTT.